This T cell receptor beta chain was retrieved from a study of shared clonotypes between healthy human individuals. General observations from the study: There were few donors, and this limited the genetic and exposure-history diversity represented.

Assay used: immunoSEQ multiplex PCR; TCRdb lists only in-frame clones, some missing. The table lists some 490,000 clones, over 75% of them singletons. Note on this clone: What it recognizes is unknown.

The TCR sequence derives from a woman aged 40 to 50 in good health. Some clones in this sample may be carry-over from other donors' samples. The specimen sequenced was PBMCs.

For the CDR3, the DNA is TGCGCCAGCAGCTCGAGATATAATTCACCCCTCCACTTT. Translated, it gives CASSSRYNSPLHF. This sequence joins TRBV5-1 and TRBJ1-6; D unclear. The CDR3 length is 13 residues. V was cut by 3 bases and J by 4 bases, with 5 bases left in between. CDR1 SGHRS and CDR2 YFSETQ come from the germline V gene.